This entry features one TCR beta chain sequence. This clonotype was seen ten or more times. Its antigen remains unidentified. Base qualities are not at hand, and no much larger clone is one base apart. This entry comes from a study of response to subunit inactivated influenza vaccine (dated by TCRdb to between 2018 and 2020). Describing the broader study: The study used deep quantitative T cell receptor repertoire profiling to track responses to a trivalent subunit inactivated influenza vaccine. Beyond this particular receptor, the publication reports: The authors proposed that each seasonal influenza vaccination may bring in only a limited number of new T cells.

From a lookup of the germline V gene (reference sequence), CDR1 and CDR2 are SGHKS and YYEKEE. Inclusive of the bounding cysteine and phenylalanine, the CDR3 is 14 residues long. Only CDR3 DNA remains: 42 bases, in frame from the first base. Cut back by 3 bases and 7 bases, the V and J ends lie 15 bases apart. Library construction relied on RT-PCR. The sample was run on an Illumina HiSeq 2500. The public reads were reanalyzed by TCRdb: fastp trimming at Q25, MiXCR alignment, in-frame beta chains only. Every entry covers one CDR3 protein and lists the most common genes and DNA from its rows. The sample table records 600,000 to 850,000 distinct CDR3 sequences; 12% to 15% of these occur just once. In total, the top ten clones hold 7.6% of the sample.

This sequence was found in a man in his fifties who received an inactivated influenza vaccine. Donor details come from another sample of the same person, matched by shared clones. The rearrangement joined TRBV5-5 to TRBJ2-3; TRBD1 could be the D gene, as 6 bases match. This material consisted of PBMCs from blood, taken less than 15 days before vaccination. For the CDR3, the sequence is CASSSQIQGYTQYF. The DNA sequence reads TGTGCCAGCAGCTCTCAAATACAGGGTTATACGCAGTATTTT. Where the CDR3 stops, the reference TRBV5-5 and TRBJ2-3 genes take over; the full variable domain is DAGVTQSPTHLIKTRGQQVTLRCSPISGHKSVSWYQQVLGQGPQFIFQYYEKEERGRGNFPDRFSARQFPNYSSELNVNALLLGDSALYLCASSSQIQGYTQYFGPGTRLTVL.